The source of this T cell receptor beta chain is a study of CD8 T cells in ankylosing spondylitis. Deletions cut 6 bases from V and 2 bases from J, with 11 bases between. CDR1 is MDHEN, CDR2 SYDVKM, per germline. The CDR3 has 15 amino acids. MiXCR, applied by TCRdb to the 5' RACE reads, yields one record per CDR3 protein. Here the sample spans about 300,000 distinct CDR3 sequences, 11% being singletons. This clonotype was counted ten times or more. Sequencing was done on a sample of blood, either unsorted or a sorted T cell fraction (not recorded which). The chain employs TRBV28 and TRBJ2-6; the D call may be TRBD1 or TRBD2 (5 bases each). The TCR comes from a female donor with ankylosing spondylitis or in good health (not recorded which). The CDR3 DNA reads as TGTGCCAGCAGGAGACGGGGCCCTGGGGCCAACGTCCTGACTTTC. Protein sequence: CASRRRGPGANVLTF.